These 27 T cell receptor beta chains were all obtained from the same sample, sequenced in a study of blood T cells in healthy people across ages. PCR was performed a second time for about 6 to 12 cycles using a sample-barcoded 5' primer and a J-beta primer mix. One entry per CDR3 protein results from TCRdb running MiXCR on the 5' RACE reads. The sample has around 1,000,000 distinct CDR3 sequences; around 25% are singletons. In addition, the sample was reused for a study of T cells of mothers and their children.

Sequenced: blood. These receptor sequences come from a girl between 2 and 10 years old in good health.

The chain carries TRBV25-1 and TRBJ1-5; possible D gene TRBD1, 5 bases. The CDR3 is 14 amino acids. CDR1 and CDR2 from the germline V gene are MGHDK and SYGVNS. The ends were cut back, 0 bases at V and 7 bases at J, with 10 bases in the middle. The chain's CDR3 is CASSEYLRDQPQHF. CDR3 nucleotides: TGTGCCAGCAGTGAATATTTAAGGGACCAGCCCCAGCATTTT.

This chain joins TRBV7-6 and TRBJ2-3, with D perhaps TRBD1 (5 bases). This CDR3 has 13 residues. Trimming removed 6 bases at V and 3 bases at J, with 10 bases between. From germline, CDR1 is SGHVS and CDR2 FNYEAQ. Written as DNA, the CDR3 is TGTGCCAGCAGGCCTAGACAGACAGATACGCAGTATTTT. This translates into CASRPRQTDTQYF.

This clonotype was counted only a few times. A much larger clone differs by one base, so this may be a read error. V is TRBV9 and J is TRBJ2-5; TRBD2 matches 7 bases. Per the germline V gene, CDR1 is SGDLS and CDR2 is YYNGEE. This CDR3 contains 14 residues. DNA of the CDR3: TGTGCCGGCAGCGTGGGGGGGAGGCAAGAGACCCAGTACTTC. It encodes CAGSVGGRQETQYF.

This clonotype came up a few times. V and J are TRBV4-1 and TRBJ2-5; D gene unclear. The J call may not be correct, given that the DNA end is closer to TRBJ2-7. Germline V gene sequence: CDR1 MGHRA, CDR2 YSYEKL. CDR3 length equals 13 residues. CDR3: CASSQGDGDEQYF. DNA of the CDR3: TGCGCCAGCAGCCAAGGGGATGGGGACGAGCAGTACTTC.

This clonotype has more than one count but fewer than ten. This chain uses TRBV29-1 with TRBJ2-3; D is uncertain. The V gene's germline CDR1 is SQVTM and CDR2 ANQGSEA. The CDR3 consists of 11 residues. CDR3 protein: CGVTSTDTQYF. Written as DNA, the CDR3 is TGCGGGGTTACTAGCACAGATACGCAGTATTTT.

This clonotype occurred a few times. The V call is TRBV2, the J call TRBJ2-5; tentatively, D is TRBD2 (6 bases). The J call may be incorrect, as the DNA end agrees better with TRBJ2-7. In germline, CDR1 is SNHLY, CDR2 FYNNEI. This CDR3 is built from 15 residues. The CDR3 region is CASSGMDYHSYEQYF. In DNA, the CDR3 is TGTGCCAGCAGTGGGATGGACTATCACTCCTACGAGCAGTACTTC.

Ten or more counts support this clonotype. This chain uses TRBV6-1 with TRBJ1-3; no clear D gene. V was shortened by 2 bases and J by 0 bases, with 5 bases between the two germline ends. The CDR3 loop spans 14 amino acids. Germline-derived CDR1 and CDR2 are MNHNS and SASEGT. This chain's CDR3 is CASSERVSGNTIYF. CDR3 nucleotides: TGTGCCAGCAGTGAAAGGGTCTCTGGAAACACCATATATTTT.

The chain recombines TRBV4-3 with TRBJ1-1; D call uncertain. This CDR3 is 13 amino acids long. The germline gives CDR1 LGHNA, CDR2 YSLEER. V was shortened by 4 bases and J by 4 bases, with 10 bases between the two germline ends. CDR3 sequence (DNA): TGCGCCAGCAGCCCTAGTAGTTCCACTGAAGCTTTCTTT. The encoded protein is CASSPSSSTEAFF.

The gene calls are TRBV2 and TRBJ2-1; perhaps TRBD2 as D (5 bases). The V gene lost 5 bases and the J gene lost 7 bases, with 15 bases spanning the gap. The CDR3 has 14 residues. Germline V CDR1 and CDR2: SNHLY, FYNNEI. CDR3 bases: TGTGCCAGCAGTCCCCTGGACTTATTAAATGAGCAGTTCTTC. As protein: CASSPLDLLNEQFF.

V is TRBV10-2 and J is TRBJ2-5, with D uncertain. The CDR3 spans 13 residues. V was cut by 5 bases and J by 8 bases, with 15 bases left in between. Per the germline V gene, CDR1 is WSHSY and CDR2 is SAAADI. CDR3 protein: CASSSWTEDTQYF. In nucleotides, the CDR3 is TGCGCCAGCAGTTCATGGACCGAGGATACCCAGTACTTC.

The rearrangement links TRBV5-5 to TRBJ1-6, with TRBD1 matching over 11 bases. The trim removed 8 bases at V and 8 bases at J, leaving 6 bases unmatched. CDR1 and CDR2 from the germline V gene are SGHKS and YYEKEE (reference sequence). The CDR3 spans 14 residues. The CDR3 here is CASTRDRGDSPLHF. The CDR3 DNA follows: TGTGCCAGTACTCGGGACAGGGGGGATTCACCCCTCCACTTT.

This clonotype turned up a few times. The CDR3 DNA sequence: TGCGCCAGCAGCGTTAGTAGTACCGGGACCGGAACCTACGAGCAGTACTTC. Amino acid sequence: CASSVSSTGTGTYEQYF. The chain combines TRBV5-1 with TRBJ2-7; either TRBD1 or TRBD2 may supply D (5 bases each). The CDR3 loop spans 17 amino acids. Trimming stripped 4 bases from V and 2 bases from J, with 22 bases between. The V gene's germline CDR1 is SGHRS and CDR2 YFSETQ.

This sequence joins TRBV9 and TRBJ2-7; 10 bases are a match to TRBD2. This CDR3 is built from 15 residues. Trimming removed 4 bases from V and 5 bases from J; junction bases left unmatched: 9. The germline V gene has CDR1 SGDLS and CDR2 YYNGEE. The CDR3 region is CASSPRAGGYNEQYF. The CDR3 DNA reads as TGTGCCAGCAGCCCCCGAGCGGGAGGGTACAACGAGCAGTACTTC.

This clonotype has ten or more counts. J is TRBJ2-4 and V is TRBV29-1; possible D gene TRBD2, 5 bases. Germline V gene lookup returns CDR1 SQVTM and CDR2 ANQGSEA. V dropped 4 bases and J dropped 3 bases, with 7 bases sitting between them. CDR3 length: 12 amino acids. The CDR3 here is CSVVGVKNIQYF. CDR3 sequence (DNA): TGCAGCGTTGTGGGAGTCAAAAACATTCAGTACTTC.

There are a few counts of this clonotype. V usage is TRBV6-2 or TRBV6-3 and J usage is TRBJ2-1; D call uncertain. The ends were cut back, 3 bases at V and 5 bases at J, with 8 bases in the middle. The CDR3 has 13 amino acids. Germline-derived CDR1 and CDR2 are MNHEY and SVGEGT. Written as DNA, the CDR3 is TGTGCCAGCAGTTATGTGGGGAACAATGAGCAGTTCTTC. Its translation: CASSYVGNNEQFF.

The V and J genes are TRBV5-6 and TRBJ2-5, with D unclear. The CDR3 extends over 14 amino acids. Germline V gene lookup returns CDR1 SGHDT and CDR2 YYEEEE. V was trimmed by 7 bases and J by 0 bases, leaving 13 bases between them. The CDR3 DNA follows: TGTGCCAGCGGGGAAGGCCTAGACCAAGAGACCCAGTACTTC. As protein: CASGEGLDQETQYF.

This chain joins TRBV9 and TRBJ2-5, with TRBD2 matching over 9 bases. Germline assignment: CDR1 SGDLS and CDR2 YYNGEE. This CDR3 is 15 amino acids long. J lost 4 bases, V lost 4 bases, and 8 bases had no gene match. The CDR3 is CASSYFGTSIETQYF. CDR3 coding DNA: TGTGCCAGCAGCTATTTCGGGACTAGCATAGAGACCCAGTACTTC.

The sample holds a few counts of this clonotype. The gene calls are TRBV2 and TRBJ1-2, with D possibly matching TRBD1 (6 bases). V lost 7 bases to trimming and J lost 3 bases, with 15 bases between them. Per the germline V gene, CDR1 is SNHLY and CDR2 is FYNNEI. The CDR3 covers 14 residues. The CDR3 protein is CASNGGASDYGYTF. The CDR3 coding sequence is TGTGCCAGCAACGGGGGGGCTTCCGACTATGGCTACACCTTC.

Concerning this clonotype: Sequence at one end of the junction differs from germline and may be a read error. The V and J genes are TRBV20-1 and TRBJ2-1, with TRBD1 as a possible D gene (5 bases). CDR1 is DFQATT and CDR2 is SNEGSKA in the germline V gene (reference sequence). The length of the CDR3 is 13 residues. The CDR3 spells CSVRQSSHNEQFF. The DNA for the CDR3 is TGCAGTGTTAGACAGTCTTCCCACAATGAGCAGTTCTTC.

The gene calls are TRBV19 and TRBJ1-2; D is undetermined. The CDR3 spans 16 residues. Germline CDR1 is LNHDA and CDR2 is SQIVND (reference sequence). The V gene lost 0 bases and the J gene lost 3 bases, with 14 bases spanning the gap. The chain's CDR3 is CASSIETLGEDYGYTF. In DNA form, the CDR3 reads TGTGCCAGTAGTATAGAGACCCTTGGGGAGGACTATGGCTACACCTTC.

A word on this clonotype: A single base separates this from a much larger clone, so it may be a read error. The chain uses TRBV6-5 and TRBJ2-7, with 7 nucleotides matching TRBD1. The CDR3 sequence is 14 residues long. CDR1 is MNHEY and CDR2 is SVGAGI in the germline V gene. The V and J ends lost 5 bases and 4 bases, in that order; junction bases with no gene match: 8. The CDR3, as DNA: TGTGCCAGCAGTATTCGACAGGGCTGTTACGAGCAGTACTTC. Translating it yields CASSIRQGCYEQYF.

The rearrangement joins TRBV29-1 to TRBJ2-5; D is possibly TRBD2 (6 bases). The assigned J gene may be wrong: the sequence end matches TRBJ2-1 better. Germline loops: CDR1 SQVTM, CDR2 ANQGSEA. The CDR3 has 15 amino acids. The CDR3 loop reads CSVEGSAEGYNEQFF. In nucleotides, the CDR3 is TGCAGCGTTGAAGGGTCGGCGGAGGGGTACAATGAGCAGTTCTTC.

This clonotype was seen only a few times. This chain connects TRBV7-6 to TRBJ2-1; possibly TRBD1 for D (6 bases). Germline assignment: CDR1 SGHVS and CDR2 FNYEAQ. The CDR3 has 16 residues. V was trimmed by 5 bases and J by 4 bases, leaving 18 bases between them. The CDR3 DNA sequence: TGTGCCAGCAGCCACAACGACAGGCCCTCGTACAATGAGCAGTTCTTC. Amino acid sequence: CASSHNDRPSYNEQFF.

The V call is TRBV7-9, the J call TRBJ2-7, with 12 bases matching TRBD2. This CDR3 has 16 residues. With V trimmed by 4 bases and J by 6 bases, 10 bases remained unmatched. Germline CDR1 reads SEHNR; CDR2 reads FQNEAQ (reference sequence). CDR3 coding DNA: TGTGCCAGCAGCTCCGGGGCTAGCGGGGGGGTACGCGAGCAGTACTTC. It yields the protein CASSSGASGGVREQYF. Based on the CDR3 plus reference TRBV7-9 and TRBJ2-7, the full variable domain is DTGVSQNPRHKITKRGQNVTFRCDPISEHNRLYWYRQTLGQGPEFLTYFQNEAQLEKSRLLSDRFSAERPKGSFSTLEIQRTEQGDSAMYLCASSSGASGGVREQYFGPGTRLTVT.

The V gene is TRBV20-1, the J gene TRBJ2-3; 8 bases are a match to TRBD2. The CDR3 runs to 13 residues. V lost 3 bases and J lost 2; bases outside the gene matches: 1. Germline loops: CDR1 DFQATT, CDR2 SNEGSKA (reference sequence). The CDR3 reads CSASGRVTDTQYF. For the CDR3, the DNA is TGCAGTGCTAGCGGGAGGGTCACAGATACGCAGTATTTT.

This chain links TRBV13 with TRBJ2-1; D possibly corresponds to TRBD1 (5 bases). This CDR3 has 15 amino acids. The V gene lost 2 bases and the J gene lost 4 bases, with 12 bases spanning the gap. Germline lookup yields CDR1 PRHDT and CDR2 FYEKMQ (reference sequence). CDR3 loop: CASSLRTTVYNEQFF. DNA of the CDR3: TGTGCCAGCAGCTTACGTACGACAGTATACAATGAGCAGTTCTTC.

This clonotype was detected a few times. The CDR3 region has the DNA TGCAGCGTTTATGGATCCTACGAGCAGTACTTC. Residues: CSVYGSYEQYF. The chain links TRBV29-1 to TRBJ2-7; D uncertain. This CDR3 is built from 11 residues. Germline CDR1 is SQVTM and CDR2 is ANQGSEA. The V end was cut by 5 bases, the J end by 1 base, with 6 bases between.